Listed below are T cell receptor beta chains from one sample, sequenced in a study of shared clonotypes between healthy human individuals. Repertoires were generated with immunoSEQ multiplex PCR, while TCRdb's copy carries only in-frame clones and drops some. This repertoire shows roughly 1,800,000 clones, approximately 94% found once; its top ten account for 1% to 1.5%. Sequenced sample: naive CD8+ T cells sorted from blood. The receptor source for this set is a man between 18 and 35 years old in good health. Both conserved end residues are part of each CDR3. A D gene is named only where the DNA matches it firmly. Size is stated for part of the rows, as once, few or many counts, or as a class when the clone is expanded.

V gene	clone size	J gene	D gene	CDR3 protein	CDR3 DNA
TRBV27	NA	TRBJ2-1	NA	CASSSRLIRVDEQFF	TGTGCCAGCAGTTCAAGGCTCATAAGGGTCGATGAGCAGTTCTTC
TRBV5-8	NA	TRBJ1-2	NA	CASSLKTGYGYTF	TGTGCCAGCAGCCTAAAGACGGGCTATGGCTACACCTTC
TRBV7-2	NA	TRBJ2-7	NA	CASSVPGGSEQYF	TGTGCCAGCAGCGTTCCCGGGGGTTCCGAGCAGTACTTC
TRBV29-1	NA	TRBJ1-2	NA	CSVEDAEGGGYGYTF	TGCAGCGTTGAAGATGCGGAGGGGGGAGGGTATGGCTACACCTTC
TRBV6-6	NA	TRBJ2-1	NA	CASSPAHNEQFF	TGTGCCAGCAGTCCCGCACACAATGAGCAGTTCTTC
TRBV7-9	NA	TRBJ2-1	NA	CASSLEEYNEQFF	TGTGCCAGCAGCTTAGAAGAGTACAATGAGCAGTTCTTC
TRBV9	NA	TRBJ2-3	NA	CASSVDGASTDTQYF	TGTGCCAGCAGCGTAGACGGAGCTAGCACAGATACGCAGTATTTT
TRBV30	NA	TRBJ1-1	TRBD1	CAWSTLLTGTGPLYSNTEAFF	TGTGCCTGGAGCACCCTTCTCACCGGGACAGGCCCCTTATACTCGAACACTGAAGCTTTCTTT
TRBV27	NA	TRBJ2-7	NA	CASSEGAGIYEQYF	TGTGCCAGTTCCGAGGGGGCGGGGATCTACGAGCAGTACTTC
TRBV6-1	NA	TRBJ1-5	NA	CASSEDPDNQPQHF	TGTGCCAGCAGTGAAGACCCGGACAATCAGCCCCAGCATTTT
TRBV5-8	NA	TRBJ2-1	TRBD2	CASSLDGTSGFNEQFF	TGTGCCAGCAGCTTGGACGGGACTAGCGGATTCAATGAGCAGTTCTTC
TRBV19	NA	TRBJ2-1	NA	CASRKGSDNEQFF	TGTGCCAGCCGTAAGGGCTCTGACAATGAGCAGTTCTTC
TRBV6-5	NA	TRBJ2-5	NA	CASSYSPGLTETQYF	TGTGCCAGCAGTTACTCTCCCGGACTAACCGAGACCCAGTACTTC
TRBV14	once	TRBJ2-2	NA	CASSQSGAFGELFF	TGTGCCAGCAGCCAGTCGGGGGCTTTCGGGGAGCTGTTTTTT
TRBV10-2	NA	TRBJ2-5	TRBD2	CASRLAGEETQYF	TGCGCCAGCAGACTAGCGGGGGAAGAGACCCAGTACTTC
TRBV19	NA	TRBJ1-5	NA	CASSIFSTDYSNQPQHF	TGTGCCAGTAGTATTTTTTCGACAGACTATAGCAATCAGCCCCAGCATTTT
TRBV5-1	NA	TRBJ2-5	TRBD2	CASSSGASGRKETQYF	TGCGCCAGCAGCTCGGGGGCTAGCGGGAGAAAAGAGACCCAGTACTTC
TRBV11-2	NA	TRBJ1-1	NA	CASSLEWEGTEAFF	TGTGCCAGCAGCTTAGAATGGGAAGGCACTGAAGCTTTCTTT
TRBV9	NA	TRBJ2-3	TRBD2	CASSSGTSGDTQYF	TGTGCCAGCAGCTCCGGGACTAGCGGCGATACGCAGTATTTT
TRBV10-2	once	TRBJ2-7	NA	CASSVSGSSYEQYF	TGCGCCAGCAGTGTGTCAGGGAGCTCCTACGAGCAGTACTTC
TRBV9	NA	TRBJ2-1	NA	CASSASTSNEQFF	TGTGCCAGCAGCGCGTCGACTAGCAATGAGCAGTTCTTC
TRBV11-2	NA	TRBJ2-5	TRBD2	CASSFVRVAGEETQYF	TGTGCCAGCAGCTTTGTTAGGGTAGCGGGGGAAGAGACCCAGTACTTC